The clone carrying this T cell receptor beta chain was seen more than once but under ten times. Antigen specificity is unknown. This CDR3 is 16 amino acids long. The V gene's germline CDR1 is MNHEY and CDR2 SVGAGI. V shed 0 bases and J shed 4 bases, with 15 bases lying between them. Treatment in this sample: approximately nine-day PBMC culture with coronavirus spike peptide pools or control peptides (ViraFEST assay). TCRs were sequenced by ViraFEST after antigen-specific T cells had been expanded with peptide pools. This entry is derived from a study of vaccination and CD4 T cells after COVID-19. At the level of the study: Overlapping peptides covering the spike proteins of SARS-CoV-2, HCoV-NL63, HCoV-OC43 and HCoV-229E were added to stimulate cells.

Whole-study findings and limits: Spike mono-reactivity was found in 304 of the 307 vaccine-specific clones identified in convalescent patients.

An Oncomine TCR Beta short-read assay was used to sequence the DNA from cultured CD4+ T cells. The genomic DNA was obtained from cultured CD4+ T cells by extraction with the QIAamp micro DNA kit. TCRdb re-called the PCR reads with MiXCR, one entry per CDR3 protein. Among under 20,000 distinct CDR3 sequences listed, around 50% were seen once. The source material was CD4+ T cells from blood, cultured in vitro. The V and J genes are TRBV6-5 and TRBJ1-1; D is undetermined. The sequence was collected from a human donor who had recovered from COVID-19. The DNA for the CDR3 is TGTGCCAGCAGTTACTCGAATCCGGGTGTAGGCACTGAAGCTTTCTTT. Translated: CASSYSNPGVGTEAFF.